This is a list of T cell receptor beta chains from one sample in a study of blood T cell repertoires in COVID-19. Method: immunoSEQ multiplex PCR; TCRdb's copy keeps in-frame clones and lacks some. The sample includes approximately 100,000 clones, around 89% of them seen just once. The source material was peripheral blood. The receptor source for this set is a human donor with acute or convalescent COVID-19. The donor label of this sample is uncertain. CDR3s include the opening cysteine and the closing phenylalanine or tryptophan. D genes are given only for firm matches. Clone size, where shown, is once, few, many, or a class for clones that have expanded.

>.|TRBJ1-6|TRBV14|.
TGTGCCAGCAGCTATGAGGACAGCTTTAATTCACCCCTCCACTTT
CASSYEDSFNSPLHF
>.|TRBJ2-2|TRBV5-1|.
TGCGCCAGCAGCCGTGGGACATCGAACACCGGGGAGCTGTTTTTT
CASSRGTSNTGELFF
>.|TRBJ1-1|TRBV6-5|.
TGTGCCAGCAGTTACGCCACCCAGGGGTCGGAAGCTTTCTTT
CASSYATQGSEAFF
>.|TRBJ1-6|TRBV5-3|.
TGTGCCAAACCTGGACAATCTAATTCACCCCTCCACTTT
CAKPGQSNSPLHF
>.|TRBJ1-4|TRBV7-9|.
TGTGCCAGCAGCTTGGAGGGGATTAATGAAAAACTGTTTTTT
CASSLEGINEKLFF
>.|TRBJ2-7|TRBV5-1|.
TGCGCCAGCAGCCCAGCGGTCCCTTCGTACGAGCAGTACTTC
CASSPAVPSYEQYF
>.|TRBJ1-2|TRBV28|TRBD1
TGTGCCAGCAGCCCTACAGGGGGAGACTATGGCTACACCTTC
CASSPTGGDYGYTF
>.|TRBJ1-4|TRBV6-2/TRBV6-3|TRBD1
TGTGCCAGCAGTTACTCACGGGACAGCGTACAACTGTTTTTT
CASSYSRDSVQLFF
>once|TRBJ2-2|TRBV21-1|.
TGTGCCAGCAGCTTCAGGACTAGCGGGGACACCGGGGAGCTGTTTTTT
CASSFRTSGDTGELFF
>.|TRBJ1-1|TRBV18|TRBD1
TGTGCCAGCTCACCGAGTGGGGGGCGACAGGGCACTGAAGCTTTCTTT
CASSPSGGRQGTEAFF
>.|TRBJ1-5|TRBV10-3|TRBD1
TGTGCCATCAGTGAGACGAAATTGGACAGGGTCATCAATCAGCCCCAGCATTTT
CAISETKLDRVINQPQHF
>.|TRBJ2-7|TRBV28|.
TGTGCCACAAAACAGGGAGACTACGAGCAGTACTTC
CATKQGDYEQYF
>.|TRBJ2-2|TRBV19|.
TGTGCCAGTAATACCGAACGTGAACAGCTCGGGGAGCTGTTTTTT
CASNTEREQLGELFF
>.|TRBJ1-3|TRBV28|.
TGTGCCAGCAGTTTAGTTGCCAGAACCAGCTCTGGAAACACCATATATTTT
CASSLVARTSSGNTIYF
>few|TRBJ1-2|TRBV4-1|.
TGCGCCAGCAGCCAACCGAGCTCGATCGTTGTTAGGGGTGGCTACACCTTC
CASSQPSSIVVRGGYTF
>few|TRBJ2-2|TRBV14|.
TGTGCCAGCAGCCAAGGGCCTCCCCGTACGGAGCTGTTTTTT
CASSQGPPRTELFF
>.|TRBJ2-1|TRBV4-1|TRBD2
TGCGCCAGCAGCCAAGATACGGGAGGAGGTTATGATGAGCAGTTCTTC
CASSQDTGGGYDEQFF
>.|TRBJ2-7|TRBV13|TRBD1
TGTGCCAGCAGGAACTTGGGACAGACCTACGAGCAGTACTTC
CASRNLGQTYEQYF
>.|TRBJ2-2|TRBV7-9|TRBD2
TGTGCCAGCAGCTGGGCTAGCGGGGACACCGGGGAGCTGTTTTTT
CASSWASGDTGELFF
>.|TRBJ2-7|TRBV3-1/TRBV3-2|.
TGTGCCAGCAGCCATCTGGGGGGTGTCTACGAGCAGTACTTC
CASSHLGGVYEQYF
>.|TRBJ1-2|TRBV3-1/TRBV3-2|.
TGTGCCAGCAGCCAAGCCAGGGTAGGCGGCTACACCTTC
CASSQARVGGYTF
>.|TRBJ1-2|TRBV21-1|.
TGTGCCGGGAAAAGACGGGACAAGAAAAACTATGGCTACACCTTC
CAGKRRDKKNYGYTF
>.|TRBJ2-2|TRBV10-2|TRBD2
TGCGCCAGCAGGGTAGCGGGAGGCGGTACCGGGGAGCTGTTTTTT
CASRVAGGGTGELFF
>.|TRBJ2-1|TRBV7-2|TRBD2
TGTGCCAGCAGCTTAGTTAGCGGGGGAGAGCAGTTCTTC
CASSLVSGGEQFF
>.|TRBJ2-7|TRBV5-5|.
TGTGCCAGCAGCTTGTTGCGGGGCTACGAGCAGTACTTC
CASSLLRGYEQYF
>.|TRBJ2-5|TRBV2|TRBD1
TGTGCCAGCAGCCGCGGGCAGGGGGTTTGGGAGACCCAGTACTTC
CASSRGQGVWETQYF